A selection of T cell receptor beta chains follows, all from one sample in a study of T cells in Graves' hyperthyroidism and ophthalmopathy. Each CDR3 protein is one row after TCRdb ran MiXCR on the multiplex PCR reads. The sample consists of 550,000 to 700,000 distinct CDR3 sequences, around 45% of them appearing once. The sample consisted of peripheral blood or thyroid tissue (not recorded which). The receptors shown here come from an adult woman with Graves' disease, either hyperthyroidism or ophthalmopathy (not recorded which). Each CDR3 is given with its conserved first and last residue. The D gene is left open where the match is weak. Not every row has a clone size; where given, it reads once, few, many or a size class.

V	J	size	D	CDR3	DNA
TRBV2	TRBJ1-2	-	TRBD1	CASIWDRGGYGYTF	TGTGCCAGCATTTGGGACAGGGGCGGCTATGGCTACACCTTC
TRBV7-2	TRBJ2-2	-	TRBD2	CASSFTSGRALAGELFF	TGTGCCAGCAGCTTCACTAGCGGGAGGGCCTTGGCCGGGGAGCTGTTTTTT
TRBV10-2	TRBJ1-1	many	-	CASSEGYTEAFF	TGCGCCAGCAGTGAGGGGTACACTGAAGCTTTCTTT
TRBV5-1	TRBJ1-1	-	TRBD1	CASEGARGEAFF	TGCGCCAGCGAGGGGGCTCGGGGTGAAGCTTTCTTT
TRBV20-1	TRBJ1-6	few	-	CSARRTRAISSPLHF	TGCAGTGCTAGGCGGACCCGGGCAATTTCCTCACCCCTCCACTTT
TRBV7-8	TRBJ2-2	-	-	CASPRRDNGELFF	TGTGCCAGCCCCCGCCGGGATAACGGGGAGCTGTTTTTT
TRBV7-8	TRBJ2-2	many	TRBD1	CASSLTGGERELFF	TGTGCCAGCAGCTTAACAGGGGGCGAGAGGGAGCTGTTTTTT
TRBV7-6	TRBJ1-6	many	-	CASSLGGENNSPLHF	TGTGCCAGCAGCTTAGGGGGCGAAAATAATTCACCCCTCCACTTT
TRBV6-1	TRBJ1-3	many	-	CASSPLAKYGNTIYF	TGTGCCAGCAGCCCCCTCGCTAAGTACGGAAACACCATATATTTT
TRBV12-3/TRBV12-4	TRBJ2-6	-	TRBD1	CANGRTGRPEAF	TGTGCGAATGGAAGGACAGGGCGACCTGAAGCTTTC
TRBV7-2	TRBJ2-5	-	-	CASSLLRRTQDTQYF	TGTGCCAGCAGCTTATTGCGGAGGACCCAAGATACCCAGTACTTC
TRBV29-1	TRBJ1-1	-	-	CSVGGVGDTEAFF	TGCAGCGTTGGGGGGGTCGGGGACACTGAAGCTTTCTTT
TRBV29-1	TRBJ2-5	many	-	CSVVDRFQETQYF	TGCAGCGTTGTCGACCGCTTCCAAGAGACCCAGTACTTC
TRBV4-2	TRBJ2-7	-	-	CASSPGRRSGHEQYF	TGTGCCAGCAGCCCGGGACGAAGGTCCGGTCACGAGCAGTACTTC